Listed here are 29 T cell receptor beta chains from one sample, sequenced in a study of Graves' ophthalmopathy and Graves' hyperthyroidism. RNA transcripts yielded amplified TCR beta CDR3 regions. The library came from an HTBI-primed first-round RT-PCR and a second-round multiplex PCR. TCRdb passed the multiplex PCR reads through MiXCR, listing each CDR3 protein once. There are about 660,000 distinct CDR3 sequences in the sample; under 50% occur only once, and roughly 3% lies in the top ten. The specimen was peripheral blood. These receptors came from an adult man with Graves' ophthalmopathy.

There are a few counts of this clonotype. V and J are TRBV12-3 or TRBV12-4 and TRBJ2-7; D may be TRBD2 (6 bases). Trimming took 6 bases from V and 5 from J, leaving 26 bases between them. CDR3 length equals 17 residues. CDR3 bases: TGTGCCAGCAGCCCCGAGCCGGGACTTCAACGAGCCAACGAGCAGTACTTC. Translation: CASSPEPGLQRANEQYF.

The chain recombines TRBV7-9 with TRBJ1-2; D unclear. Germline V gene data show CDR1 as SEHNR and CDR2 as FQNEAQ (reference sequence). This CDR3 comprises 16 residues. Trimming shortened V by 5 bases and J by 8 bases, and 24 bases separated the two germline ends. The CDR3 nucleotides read TGTGCCAGCAGCCCCCCAGCCCGCCCCGGCGTAGCGGGCTACACCTTC. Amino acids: CASSPPARPGVAGYTF.

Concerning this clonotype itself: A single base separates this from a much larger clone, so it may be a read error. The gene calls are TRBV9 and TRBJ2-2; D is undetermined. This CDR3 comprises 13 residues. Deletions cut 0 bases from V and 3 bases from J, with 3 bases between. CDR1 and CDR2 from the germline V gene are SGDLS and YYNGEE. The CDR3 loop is CASSVADTGELFF. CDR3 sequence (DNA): TGTGCCAGCAGCGTAGCGGACACCGGGGAGCTGTTTTTT.

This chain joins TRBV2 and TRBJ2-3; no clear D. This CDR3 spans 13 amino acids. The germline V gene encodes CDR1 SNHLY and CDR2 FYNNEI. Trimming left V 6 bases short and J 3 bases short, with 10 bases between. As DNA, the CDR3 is TGTGCCAGCAGCGCGCCCGGGACAGATACGCAGTATTTT. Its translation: CASSAPGTDTQYF.

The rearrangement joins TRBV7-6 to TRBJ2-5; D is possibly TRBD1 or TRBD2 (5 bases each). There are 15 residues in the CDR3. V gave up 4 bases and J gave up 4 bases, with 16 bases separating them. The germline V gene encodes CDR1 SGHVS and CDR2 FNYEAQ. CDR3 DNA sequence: TGTGCCAGCAGCTCGAGGGGAGCTGGTCTAGAGACCCAGTACTTC. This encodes CASSSRGAGLETQYF.

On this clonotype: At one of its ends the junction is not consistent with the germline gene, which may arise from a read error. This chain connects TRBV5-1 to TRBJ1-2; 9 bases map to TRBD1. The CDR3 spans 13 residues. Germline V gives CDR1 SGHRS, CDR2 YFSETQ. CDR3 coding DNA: TGTGCCAGCAGCTGGGGACAGGGCGTTGACTACACCTTC. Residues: CASSWGQGVDYTF.

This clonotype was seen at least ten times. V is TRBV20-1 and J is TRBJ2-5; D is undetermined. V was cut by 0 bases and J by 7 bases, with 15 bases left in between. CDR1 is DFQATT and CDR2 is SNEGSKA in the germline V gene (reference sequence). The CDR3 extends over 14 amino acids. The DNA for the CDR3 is TGCAGTGCTAGAGACCCTGGCAGATTAGGGACCCAGTACTTC. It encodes CSARDPGRLGTQYF.

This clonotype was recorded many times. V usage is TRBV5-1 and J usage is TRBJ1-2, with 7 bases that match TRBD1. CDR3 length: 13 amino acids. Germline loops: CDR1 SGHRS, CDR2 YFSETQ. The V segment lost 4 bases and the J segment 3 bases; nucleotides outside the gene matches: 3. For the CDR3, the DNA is TGCGCCAGCAGCCACGACAGGGACTATGGCTACACCTTC. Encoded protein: CASSHDRDYGYTF.

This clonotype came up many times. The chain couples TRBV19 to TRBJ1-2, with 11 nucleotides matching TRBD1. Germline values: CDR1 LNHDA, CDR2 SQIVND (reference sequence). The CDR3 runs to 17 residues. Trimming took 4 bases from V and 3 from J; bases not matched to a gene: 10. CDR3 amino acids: CASSTLPGQGGYYGYTF. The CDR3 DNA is TGTGCCAGTAGTACCTTACCGGGACAGGGGGGCTACTATGGCTACACCTTC.

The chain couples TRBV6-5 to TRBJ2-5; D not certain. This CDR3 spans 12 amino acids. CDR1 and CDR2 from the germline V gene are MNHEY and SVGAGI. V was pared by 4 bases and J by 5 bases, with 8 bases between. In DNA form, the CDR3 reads TGTGCCAGCAGTTTCCGACGGGAGACCCAGTACTTC. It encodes CASSFRRETQYF.

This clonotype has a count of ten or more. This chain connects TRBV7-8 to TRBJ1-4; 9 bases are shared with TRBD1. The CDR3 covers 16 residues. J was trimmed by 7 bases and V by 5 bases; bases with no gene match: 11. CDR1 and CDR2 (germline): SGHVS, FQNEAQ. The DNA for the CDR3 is TGTGCCAGCAGCCCTAACAGGGGGCTTGGTTTTGAAAAACTGTTTTTT. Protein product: CASSPNRGLGFEKLFF.

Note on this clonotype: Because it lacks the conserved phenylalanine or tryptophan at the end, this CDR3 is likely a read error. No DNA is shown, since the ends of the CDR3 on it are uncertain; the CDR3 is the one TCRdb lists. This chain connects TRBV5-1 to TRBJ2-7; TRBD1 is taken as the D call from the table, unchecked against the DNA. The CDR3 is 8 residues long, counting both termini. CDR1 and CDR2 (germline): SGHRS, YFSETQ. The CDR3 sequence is CASSQPGL.

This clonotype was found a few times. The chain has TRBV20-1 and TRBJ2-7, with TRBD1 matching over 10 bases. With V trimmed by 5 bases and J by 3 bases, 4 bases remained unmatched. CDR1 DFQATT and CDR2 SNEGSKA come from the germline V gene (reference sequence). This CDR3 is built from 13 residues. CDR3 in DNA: TGCAGTGCTCTCCGGACAGGGGGCTACGAGCAGTACTTC. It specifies CSALRTGGYEQYF.

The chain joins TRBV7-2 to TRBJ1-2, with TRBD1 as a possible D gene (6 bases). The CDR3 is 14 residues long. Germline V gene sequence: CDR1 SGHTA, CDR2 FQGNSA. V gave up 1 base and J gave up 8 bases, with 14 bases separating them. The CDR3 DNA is TGTGCCAGCAGCTTAGATCCAGGGGAGAGAGGCTACACCTTC. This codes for CASSLDPGERGYTF.

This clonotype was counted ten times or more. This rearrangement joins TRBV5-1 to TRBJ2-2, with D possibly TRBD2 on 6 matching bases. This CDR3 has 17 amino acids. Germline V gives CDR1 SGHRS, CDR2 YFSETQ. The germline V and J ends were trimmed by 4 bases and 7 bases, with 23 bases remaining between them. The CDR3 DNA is TGCGCCAGCAGCCCACGCTTGACGTCGGGAGAAGTCGGGGAGCTGTTTTTT. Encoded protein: CASSPRLTSGEVGELFF.

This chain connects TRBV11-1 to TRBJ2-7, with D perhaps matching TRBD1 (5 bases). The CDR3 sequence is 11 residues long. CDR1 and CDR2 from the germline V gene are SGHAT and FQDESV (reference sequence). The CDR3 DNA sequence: TGTGCTAGGGGCCTCGGCTACGAGCAGTACTTC. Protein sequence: CARGLGYEQYF.

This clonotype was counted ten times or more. The CDR3 region has the DNA TGTGCCAGCAGCTTATCCCCGACAGGGCTCACCGGGGAGCTGTTTTTT. Protein: CASSLSPTGLTGELFF. J is TRBJ2-2 and V is TRBV7-7; 7 bases map to TRBD1. The CDR3 is 16 amino acids. V shed 2 bases, J shed 4 bases, and the junction held 7 bases outside the gene matches. CDR1 SSHAT and CDR2 FNYEAQ come from the germline V gene (reference sequence).

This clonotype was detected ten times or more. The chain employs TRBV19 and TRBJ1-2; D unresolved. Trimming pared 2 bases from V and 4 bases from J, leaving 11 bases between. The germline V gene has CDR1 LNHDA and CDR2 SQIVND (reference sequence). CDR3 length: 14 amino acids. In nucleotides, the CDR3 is TGTGCCAGTAGTATATCCCCCGGGCGCTATGGCTACACCTTC. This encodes CASSISPGRYGYTF.

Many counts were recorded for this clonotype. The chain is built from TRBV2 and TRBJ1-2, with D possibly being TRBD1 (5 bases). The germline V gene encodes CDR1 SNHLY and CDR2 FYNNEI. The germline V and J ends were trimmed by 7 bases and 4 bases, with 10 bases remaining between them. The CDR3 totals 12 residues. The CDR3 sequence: CASNEGTYGYTF. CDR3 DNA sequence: TGTGCCAGCAATGAGGGGACCTATGGCTACACCTTC.

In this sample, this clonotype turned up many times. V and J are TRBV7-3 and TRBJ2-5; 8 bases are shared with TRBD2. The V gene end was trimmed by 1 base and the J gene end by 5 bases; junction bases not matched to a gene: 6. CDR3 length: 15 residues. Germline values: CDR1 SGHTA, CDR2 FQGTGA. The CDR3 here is CASSLRSGGPETQYF. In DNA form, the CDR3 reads TGTGCCAGCAGCTTAAGGAGCGGGGGTCCGGAGACCCAGTACTTC.

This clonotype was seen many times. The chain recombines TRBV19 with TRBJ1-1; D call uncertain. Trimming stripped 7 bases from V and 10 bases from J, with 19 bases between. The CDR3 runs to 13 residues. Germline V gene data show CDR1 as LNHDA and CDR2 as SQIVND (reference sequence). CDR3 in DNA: TGTGCCAGTACCAAAAGGGCCGTGGATTCAGCTTTCTTT. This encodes CASTKRAVDSAFF.

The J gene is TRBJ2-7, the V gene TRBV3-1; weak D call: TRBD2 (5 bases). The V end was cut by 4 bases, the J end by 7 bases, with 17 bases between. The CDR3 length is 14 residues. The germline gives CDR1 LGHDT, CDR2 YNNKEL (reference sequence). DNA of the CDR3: TGTGCCAGCAGCCTCGGGCCAGCCGGCGGGGAGCAGTACTTC. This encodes CASSLGPAGGEQYF.

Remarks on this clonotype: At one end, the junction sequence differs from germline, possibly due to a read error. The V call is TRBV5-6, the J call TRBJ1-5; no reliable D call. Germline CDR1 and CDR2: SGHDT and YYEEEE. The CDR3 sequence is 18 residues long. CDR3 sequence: CASSQDLVGIYSNQPQHF. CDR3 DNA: TGCGCCAGCAGCCAAGATCTTGTTGGGATCTATAGCAATCAGCCCCAGCATTTT. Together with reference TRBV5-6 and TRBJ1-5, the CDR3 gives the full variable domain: DAGVTQSPTHLIKTRGQQVTLRCSPKSGHDTVSWYQQALGQGPQFIFQYYEEEERQRGNFPDRFSGHQFPNYSSELNVNALLLGDSALYLCASSQDLVGIYSNQPQHFGDGTRLSIL.

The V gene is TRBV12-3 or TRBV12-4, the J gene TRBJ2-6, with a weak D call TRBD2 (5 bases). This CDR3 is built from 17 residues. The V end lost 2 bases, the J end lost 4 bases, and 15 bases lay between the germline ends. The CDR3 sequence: CASSLNAGEPGANVLTF. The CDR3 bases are TGTGCCAGCAGTTTAAATGCTGGGGAGCCCGGGGCCAACGTCCTGACTTTC.

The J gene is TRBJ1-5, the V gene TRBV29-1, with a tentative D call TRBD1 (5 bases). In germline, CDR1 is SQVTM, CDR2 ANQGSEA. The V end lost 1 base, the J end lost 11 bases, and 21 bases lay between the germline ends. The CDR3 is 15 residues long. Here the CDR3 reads CSVEVGGSGRETQHF. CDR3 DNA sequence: TGCAGCGTTGAAGTCGGAGGGTCAGGGCGAGAGACCCAGCATTTT.

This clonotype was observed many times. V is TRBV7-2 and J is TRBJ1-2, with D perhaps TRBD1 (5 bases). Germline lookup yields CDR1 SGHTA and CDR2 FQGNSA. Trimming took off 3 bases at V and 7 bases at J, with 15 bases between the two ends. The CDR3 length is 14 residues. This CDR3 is CASSFSLGPSGYTF. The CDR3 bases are TGTGCCAGCAGCTTCAGTCTGGGACCCTCTGGCTACACCTTC. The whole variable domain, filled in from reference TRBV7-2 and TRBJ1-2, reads GAGVSQSPSNKVTEKGKDVELRCDPISGHTALYWYRQSLGQGLEFLIYFQGNSAPDKSGLPSDRFSAERTGGSVSTLTIQRTQQEDSAVYLCASSFSLGPSGYTFGSGTRLTVV.

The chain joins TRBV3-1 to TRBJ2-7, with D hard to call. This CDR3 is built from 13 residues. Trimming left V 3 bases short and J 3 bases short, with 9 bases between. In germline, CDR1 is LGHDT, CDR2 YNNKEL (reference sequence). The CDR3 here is CASSHSTDYEQYF. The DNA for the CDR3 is TGTGCCAGCAGCCATAGCACGGACTACGAGCAGTACTTC.

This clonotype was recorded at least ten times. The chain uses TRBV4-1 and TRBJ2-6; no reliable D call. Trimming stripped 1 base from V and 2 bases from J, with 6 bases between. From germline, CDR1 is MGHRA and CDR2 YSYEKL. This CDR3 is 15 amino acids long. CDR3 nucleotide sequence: TGCGCCAGCAGCCAAGTGTTGGCTGGGGCCAACGTCCTGACTTTC. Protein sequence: CASSQVLAGANVLTF.

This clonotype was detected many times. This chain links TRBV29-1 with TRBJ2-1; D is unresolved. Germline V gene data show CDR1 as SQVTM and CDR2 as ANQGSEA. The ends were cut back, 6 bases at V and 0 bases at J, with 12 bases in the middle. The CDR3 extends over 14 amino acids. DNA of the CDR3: TGCAGCGTGGTAAGGGCCGACTCCTACAATGAGCAGTTCTTC. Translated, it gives CSVVRADSYNEQFF.